These T cell receptor beta chains were read from a single sample in a study of cytomegalovirus exposure and HLA in healthy donors. Here immunoSEQ multiplex PCR was the method, and the copy in TCRdb shows in-frame clones only, minus some. The sample lists 170,000 or so clones; over 70% were seen once. The sequenced material came from PBMCs. Receptors originate from a man under 40 in good health and CMV-seropositive. CDR3s include the opening cysteine and the closing phenylalanine or tryptophan. Each record gives: J gene, D gene, V gene, clone size, CDR3 protein, CDR3 DNA. D genes are given only for firm matches. Size values are once, few and many counts, or a class for expanded clones, and some rows have none.

>TRBJ2-3|TRBD2|TRBV7-2|NA
CASSLLAGEADTQYF
TGTGCCAGCAGCCTACTAGCGGGAGAAGCAGATACGCAGTATTTT
>TRBJ1-5|NA|TRBV10-3|NA
CAITGQINQPQHF
TGTGCCATCACCGGACAGATCAATCAGCCCCAGCATTTT
>TRBJ2-3|NA|TRBV6-1|NA
CASGEWGDTQYF
TGTGCCAGCGGTGAGTGGGGCGATACGCAGTATTTT
>TRBJ2-5|NA|TRBV7-2|NA
CASSLQTGGQETQYF
TGTGCCAGCAGCTTACAGACAGGCGGCCAAGAGACCCAGTACTTC
>TRBJ2-1|TRBD1|TRBV9|few
CASSVWDSLSFSYNEQFF
TGTGCCAGCAGCGTATGGGACAGCCTTTCTTTCTCCTACAATGAGCAGTTCTTC
>TRBJ2-3|NA|TRBV19|NA
CASSWPNTDTQYF
TGTGCCAGCTCATGGCCCAACACGGATACGCAGTATTTT
>TRBJ2-3|TRBD2|TRBV7-8|NA
CASSLFILREGSTDTQYF
TGTGCCAGCAGCTTATTTATTCTCCGGGAGGGTAGCACAGATACGCAGTATTTT
>TRBJ2-5|NA|TRBV15|NA
CATSREIGHRETQYF
TGTGCCACCAGCAGAGAGATCGGACATCGAGAGACCCAGTACTTC
>TRBJ1-6|NA|TRBV5-1|once
CASSLTSLDSYNSPLHF
TGCGCCAGCAGCTTGACTTCGTTAGACTCCTATAATTCACCCCTCCACTTT
>TRBJ2-5|NA|TRBV19|NA
CASSITGRPRETQYF
TGTGCCAGTAGTATTACAGGGCGCCCACGAGAGACCCAGTACTTC
>TRBJ2-7|NA|TRBV18|NA
CASSPLRDTKVYEQYF
TGTGCCAGCTCACCACTCCGGGACACTAAGGTCTACGAGCAGTACTTC
>TRBJ2-1|NA|TRBV7-2|NA
CASSIGSYNEQFF
TGTGCCAGCAGCATCGGCTCCTACAATGAGCAGTTCTTC
>TRBJ1-2|NA|TRBV4-3|NA
CASSQETTGSLGYTF
TGCGCCAGCAGCCAAGAAACGACGGGGTCCCTTGGCTACACCTTC
>TRBJ2-3|NA|TRBV7-9|NA
CASSRGQTTDTQYF
TGTGCCAGCAGCCGAGGACAGACCACAGATACGCAGTATTTT
>TRBJ2-3|NA|TRBV6-6|NA
CASNNVVSRKDTQYF
TGTGCCAGCAACAACGTTGTTAGCCGAAAAGATACGCAGTATTTT
>TRBJ2-5|TRBD2|TRBV5-4|few
CASSSYSGAFQETQYF
TGTGCCAGCAGCTCCTATAGCGGGGCCTTTCAAGAGACCCAGTACTTC
>TRBJ2-3|NA|TRBV7-2|NA
CASSPSFRSTDTQYF
TGTGCCAGCAGCCCCTCTTTCAGGAGCACAGATACGCAGTATTTT
>TRBJ2-7|NA|TRBV11-3|NA
CASSPSPAGEQYF
TGTGCCAGCAGCCCGTCCCCCGCGGGCGAGCAGTACTTC
>TRBJ2-5|NA|TRBV5-1|few
CASSNRAAQETQYF
TGCGCCAGCAGCAACAGGGCCGCCCAAGAGACCCAGTACTTC
>TRBJ1-2|TRBD1|TRBV6-5|NA
CATTGRTGGDGYTF
TGTGCCACCACCGGGCGGACAGGGGGCGACGGCTACACCTTC
>TRBJ2-3|TRBD2|TRBV30|NA
CAWSSGLAGRGTDTQYF
TGTGCCTGGAGTAGCGGACTAGCGGGGAGGGGCACAGATACGCAGTATTTT
>TRBJ1-2|NA|TRBV11-3|NA
CASSLGAGGYTF
TGTGCCAGCAGCTTAGGGGCCGGTGGCTACACCTTC
>TRBJ1-1|TRBD1|TRBV30|NA
CAWGRDSNTEAFF
TGTGCCTGGGGCAGGGACAGTAACACTGAAGCTTTCTTT
>TRBJ1-2|TRBD1|TRBV14|NA
CASRLTGANYGYTF
TGTGCCAGCAGGTTGACAGGGGCGAACTATGGCTACACCTTC
>TRBJ2-5|NA|TRBV7-2|NA
CASSTGRQETQYF
TGTGCCAGCAGCACAGGGCGCCAAGAGACCCAGTACTTC
>TRBJ1-5|NA|TRBV7-2|once
CASSLGVRDSQPQHF
TGTGCCAGCAGCTTAGGGGTCAGGGATAGTCAGCCCCAGCATTTT